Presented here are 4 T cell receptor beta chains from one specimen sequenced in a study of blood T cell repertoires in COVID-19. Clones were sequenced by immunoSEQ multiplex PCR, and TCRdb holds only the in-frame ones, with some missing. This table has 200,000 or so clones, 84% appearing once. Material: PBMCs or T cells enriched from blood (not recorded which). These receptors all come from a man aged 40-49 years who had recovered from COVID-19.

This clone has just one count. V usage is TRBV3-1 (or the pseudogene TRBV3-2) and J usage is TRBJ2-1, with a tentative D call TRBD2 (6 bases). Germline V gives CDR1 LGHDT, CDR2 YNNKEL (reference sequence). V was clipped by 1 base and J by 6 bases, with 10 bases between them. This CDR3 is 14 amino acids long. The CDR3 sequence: CASSQAPGGNEQFF. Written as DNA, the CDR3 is TGTGCCAGCAGCCAAGCCCCCGGGGGCAATGAGCAGTTCTTC.

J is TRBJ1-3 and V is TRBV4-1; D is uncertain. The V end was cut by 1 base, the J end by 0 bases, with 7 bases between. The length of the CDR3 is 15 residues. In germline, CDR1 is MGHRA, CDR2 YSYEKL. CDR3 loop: CASSQVENSGNTIYF. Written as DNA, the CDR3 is TGCGCCAGCAGCCAAGTAGAGAACTCTGGAAACACCATATATTTT.

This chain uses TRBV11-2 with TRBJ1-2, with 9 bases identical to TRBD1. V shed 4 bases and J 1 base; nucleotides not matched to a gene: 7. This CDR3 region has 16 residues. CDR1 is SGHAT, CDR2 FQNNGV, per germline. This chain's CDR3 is CASSSTGGLSNYGYTF. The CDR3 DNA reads TGTGCCAGCAGCTCGACAGGGGGATTAAGTAACTATGGCTACACCTTC.

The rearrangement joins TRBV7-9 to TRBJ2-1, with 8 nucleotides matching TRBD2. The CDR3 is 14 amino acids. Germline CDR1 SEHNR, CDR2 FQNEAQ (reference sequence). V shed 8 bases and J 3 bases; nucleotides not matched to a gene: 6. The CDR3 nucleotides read TGTGCCAGCCGTACGAGCGGGGGCTACAATGAGCAGTTCTTC. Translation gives CASRTSGGYNEQFF.